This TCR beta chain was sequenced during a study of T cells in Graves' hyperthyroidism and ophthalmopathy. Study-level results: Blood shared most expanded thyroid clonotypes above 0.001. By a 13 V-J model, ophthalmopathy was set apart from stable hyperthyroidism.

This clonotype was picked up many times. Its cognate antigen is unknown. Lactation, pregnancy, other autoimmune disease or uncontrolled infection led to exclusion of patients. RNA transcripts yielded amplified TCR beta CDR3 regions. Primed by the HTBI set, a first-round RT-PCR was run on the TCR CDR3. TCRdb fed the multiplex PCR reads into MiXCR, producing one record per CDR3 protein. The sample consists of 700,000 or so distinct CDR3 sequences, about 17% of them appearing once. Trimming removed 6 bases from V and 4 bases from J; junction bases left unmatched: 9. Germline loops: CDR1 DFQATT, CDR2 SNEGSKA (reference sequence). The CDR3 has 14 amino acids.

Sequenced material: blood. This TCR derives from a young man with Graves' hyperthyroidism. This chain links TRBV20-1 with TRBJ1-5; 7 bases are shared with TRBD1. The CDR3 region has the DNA TGCAGTGCCCCCCGCGGGACAGCTAATCAGCCCCAGCATTTT. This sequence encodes CSAPRGTANQPQHF.